The 24 T cell receptor beta chains below come from one sample, sequenced in a study of blood T cell repertoires in COVID-19. This table comes from immunoSEQ multiplex PCR, and its TCRdb copy is limited to in-frame clones, with some not included. The table shows tens of thousands of clones, with 84% occurring only once. The material sequenced was peripheral blood. These receptors were obtained from a human donor in a cohort sampled during active COVID-19.

V gene TRBV2 combines with J gene TRBJ2-7; D is unclear. V lost 6 bases, J lost 6 bases, and 12 bases lay in between. The germline CDR1 and CDR2 sequences are SNHLY and FYNNEI. The CDR3 totals 12 residues. CDR3 bases: TGTGCCAGCAGGGGCCTTCGGCGCGAGCAGTACTTC. Protein product: CASRGLRREQYF. Combining the CDR3 with reference TRBV2 and TRBJ2-7 gives the whole variable domain EPEVTQTPSHQVTQMGQEVILRCVPISNHLYFYWYRQILGQKVEFLVSFYNNEISEKSEIFDDQFSVERPDGSNFTLKIRSTKLEDSAMYFCASRGLRREQYFGPGTRLTVT.

This sequence joins TRBV7-3 and TRBJ2-7; 14 bases align to TRBD2. The trim removed 4 bases at V and 7 bases at J, leaving 12 bases unmatched. This CDR3 has 17 amino acids. Germline lookup yields CDR1 SGHTA and CDR2 FQGTGA. CDR3 protein: CASSSGLAGAKGREQYF. DNA for the CDR3: TGTGCCAGCAGCTCGGGACTAGCGGGAGCCAAGGGGAGGGAGCAGTACTTC. Full variable domain (missing parts from reference TRBV7-3 and TRBJ2-7): GAGVSQTPSNKVTEKGKYVELRCDPISGHTALYWYRQSLGQGPEFLIYFQGTGAADDSGLPNDRFFAVRPEGSVSTLKIQRTERGDSAVYLCASSSGLAGAKGREQYFGPGTRLTVT.

This clone was seen a few times. The chain recombines TRBV4-1 with TRBJ1-1; no clear D gene. The CDR3 has 15 amino acids. Trimming stripped 0 bases from V and 1 base from J, with 9 bases between. Germline V gives CDR1 MGHRA, CDR2 YSYEKL. CDR3 DNA: TGCGCCAGCAGCCAAGATTGGGCAGCGAACACTGAAGCTTTCTTT. The encoded protein is CASSQDWAANTEAFF.

The chain combines TRBV27 with TRBJ1-3; TRBD1 is a possible D gene (5 bases). V was shortened by 1 base and J by 0 bases, with 7 bases between the two germline ends. There are 15 residues in the CDR3. The germline V gene encodes CDR1 MNHEY and CDR2 SMNVEV (reference sequence). CDR3 amino acids: CASSLWGPSGNTIYF. The CDR3 DNA sequence: TGTGCCAGCAGTTTATGGGGCCCCTCTGGAAACACCATATATTTT.

The chain uses TRBV5-1 and TRBJ2-1; 13 bases are shared with TRBD2. Germline CDR1 SGHRS, CDR2 YFSETQ. This CDR3 comprises 16 residues. The V segment lost 4 bases and the J segment 5 bases; nucleotides outside the gene matches: 6. The CDR3 DNA reads as TGCGCCAGCAGCACTACTAGCGGGGGGGCCAACAATGAGCAGTTCTTC. Translated: CASSTTSGGANNEQFF.

This sequence joins TRBV11-2 and TRBJ1-5; perhaps TRBD1 as D (6 bases). V was clipped by 1 base and J by 6 bases, with 16 bases between them. Germline V gene data show CDR1 as SGHAT and CDR2 as FQNNGV. The CDR3 runs to 16 residues. CDR3: CASSLAGGGPGQPQHF. The CDR3 coding sequence is TGTGCCAGCAGCTTAGCCGGGGGGGGGCCCGGTCAGCCCCAGCATTTT.

The J gene is TRBJ2-7, the V gene TRBV5-1, with 11 bases identical to TRBD2. J was trimmed by 2 bases and V by 5 bases; bases with no gene match: 6. CDR1 is SGHRS and CDR2 is YFSETQ in the germline V gene. The CDR3 is made up of 15 amino acids. The CDR3 sequence is CASRVLAGGAYEQYF. The CDR3 DNA reads TGCGCCAGCAGGGTTCTAGCGGGAGGAGCCTACGAGCAGTACTTC.

The CDR3 bases are TGTGCCAGCAGCTTAAAAGGGGCGGGGGAGCAGTACTTC. Encoded protein: CASSLKGAGEQYF. The chain uses TRBV7-8 and TRBJ2-7, with D possibly matching TRBD2 (6 bases). The CDR3 has 13 amino acids. With 2 bases removed from V and 7 bases from J, the gap between germline ends came to 12 bases. Looked up from germline, CDR1 is SGHVS and CDR2 is FQNEAQ.

The V gene is TRBV5-1, the J gene TRBJ2-7; 7 bases fit TRBD2. V was clipped by 3 bases and J by 7 bases; unmatched bases: 16. Germline CDR1 is SGHRS and CDR2 is YFSETQ. The CDR3 length is 16 residues. The CDR3 sequence is CASSSYRGSGTGEQYF. The CDR3 bases are TGCGCCAGCAGCTCCTACCGAGGGAGCGGGACCGGGGAGCAGTACTTC.

This chain joins TRBV3-1 (or the pseudogene TRBV3-2) and TRBJ2-3; 7 bases map to TRBD1. Trimming removed 4 bases from V and 4 bases from J; junction bases left unmatched: 5. The CDR3 contains 14 residues. Looked up from germline, CDR1 is LGHDT and CDR2 is YNNKEL (reference sequence). CDR3 nucleotides: TGTGCCAGCAGCCTTATGACAGGGTCAGATACGCAGTATTTT. As protein: CASSLMTGSDTQYF.

This clone showed up just once. The sample holds other DNA sequences that translate to the same CDR3. The CDR3 here is CASSTGSYEQYF. CDR3 coding DNA: TGTGCCAGCAGTACAGGATCCTACGAGCAGTACTTC. The chain has TRBV2 and TRBJ2-7, with TRBD1 as a possible D gene (5 bases). V was pared by 5 bases and J by 1 base, with 6 bases between. Germline-derived CDR1 and CDR2 are SNHLY and FYNNEI. CDR3 length: 12 residues.

The rearrangement links TRBV2 to TRBJ1-2, with TRBD1 matching over 10 bases. The germline CDR1 and CDR2 sequences are SNHLY and FYNNEI. The V segment lost 3 bases and the J segment 4 bases; nucleotides outside the gene matches: 2. CDR3 length: 14 amino acids. In nucleotides, the CDR3 is TGTGCCAGCAGTGAGGGGACAGGGGTCTATGGCTACACCTTC. Amino acids: CASSEGTGVYGYTF.

The chain uses TRBV5-6 and TRBJ1-5, with TRBD1 matching 7 bases. The V segment lost 4 bases and the J segment 4 bases; nucleotides outside the gene matches: 11. Per germline, CDR1 SGHDT and CDR2 YYEEEE. CDR3 length: 16 amino acids. The DNA for the CDR3 is TGTGCCAGCAGCACCATGGGTTCGACAGGGAATCAGCCCCAGCATTTT. This sequence encodes CASSTMGSTGNQPQHF.

This clone was observed a single time. The chain employs TRBV3-1 (or the pseudogene TRBV3-2) and TRBJ1-1, with 8 bases that match TRBD1. The germline V gene has CDR1 LGHDT and CDR2 YNNKEL (reference sequence). This CDR3 comprises 16 residues. V trimming: 4 bases; J trimming: 1 base; junction bases outside the gene matches: 8. This CDR3 is CASSPRDRRRNTEAFF. CDR3 bases: TGTGCCAGCAGCCCTCGGGACAGGCGGAGGAACACTGAAGCTTTCTTT.

This clone was seen a single time. DNA for the CDR3: TGTGCCAGCAGTTACGGGACAGGGGGTGGCTACACCTTC. Protein product: CASSYGTGGGYTF. V usage is TRBV6-5 and J usage is TRBJ1-2; 11 bases map to TRBD1. Germline CDR1 and CDR2: MNHEY and SVGAGI. There are 13 residues in the CDR3. The J segment lost 7 bases and the V segment lost 2 bases, leaving 0 bases of the junction unmatched.

The genes are TRBV5-4 and TRBJ2-7; 10 bases match TRBD1. The V segment lost 5 bases and the J segment 5 bases; nucleotides outside the gene matches: 7. This CDR3 spans 14 amino acids. Per the germline V gene, CDR1 is SGHNT and CDR2 is YYREEE (reference sequence). The CDR3 region is CASSIGTGVDEQYF. The CDR3, as DNA: TGTGCCAGCAGTATCGGGACAGGGGTGGACGAGCAGTACTTC.

The chain recombines TRBV30 with TRBJ1-1, with TRBD1 matching over 8 bases. Germline CDR1 is GTSNPN and CDR2 is SVGIG (reference sequence). The CDR3 sequence is 16 residues long. V shed 0 bases and J 5 bases; nucleotides not matched to a gene: 11. In DNA form, the CDR3 reads TGTGCCTGGAGTGTACCCAGAGGACAGGGTCGGACTGAAGCTTTCTTT. Protein product: CAWSVPRGQGRTEAFF.

This chain joins TRBV7-9 and TRBJ1-3; unclear D gene. Germline CDR1 and CDR2: SEHNR and FQNEAQ (reference sequence). The CDR3 length is 15 residues. Trimming removed 6 bases from V and 2 bases from J, with 14 bases in between. Here the CDR3 DNA reads TGTGCCAGCAGTCAAGCCGATACCCCTGGAAACACCATATATTTT. Protein product: CASSQADTPGNTIYF.

The chain has TRBV2 and TRBJ2-5, with 8 bases lining up with TRBD1. J was trimmed by 5 bases and V by 10 bases; bases with no gene match: 9. The V gene's germline CDR1 is SNHLY and CDR2 FYNNEI. The CDR3 has 13 amino acids. Here the CDR3 reads CATGQGAGETQYF. In DNA form, the CDR3 reads TGTGCCACAGGGCAGGGGGCAGGGGAGACCCAGTACTTC.

The V gene is TRBV5-1, the J gene TRBJ1-5; 7 bases are shared with TRBD1. Germline V CDR1 and CDR2: SGHRS, YFSETQ. J gave up 7 bases and V 4 bases, and 5 bases lay outside the gene matches. This CDR3 region has 13 residues. The CDR3 protein is CASSRTGEQPQHF. The CDR3 nucleotides read TGCGCCAGCAGCCGCACAGGGGAACAGCCCCAGCATTTT.

This chain connects TRBV4-2 to TRBJ1-2, with D possibly matching TRBD1 (6 bases). The V end was cut by 3 bases, the J end by 5 bases, with 16 bases between. Germline V gene lookup returns CDR1 LGHNA and CDR2 YNFKEQ. The CDR3 loop spans 15 amino acids. The CDR3 reads CASSHRLGAAYGYTF. The CDR3 nucleotides are TGTGCCAGCAGCCATCGATTGGGGGCGGCATATGGCTACACCTTC.

This chain links TRBV29-1 with TRBJ1-1; no clear D gene. The CDR3 length is 10 residues. Germline V lookup: CDR1 SQVTM, CDR2 ANQGSEA. V lost 7 bases to trimming and J lost 2 bases, with 5 bases between them. The CDR3: CSATNTEAFF. CDR3 bases: TGCAGCGCTACAAACACTGAAGCTTTCTTT. Variable domain in full (rest from reference TRBV29-1 and TRBJ1-1): SAVISQKPSRDICQRGTSLTIQCQVDSQVTMMFWYRQQPGQSLTLIATANQGSEATYESGFVIDKFPISRPNLTFSTLTVSNMSPEDSSIYLCSATNTEAFFGQGTRLTVV.

The rearrangement links TRBV3-1 (or the pseudogene TRBV3-2) to TRBJ1-2, with D possibly being TRBD1 (6 bases). Germline V gene data show CDR1 as LGHDT and CDR2 as YNNKEL (reference sequence). The CDR3 runs to 13 residues. V was shortened by 4 bases and J by 5 bases, with 11 bases between the two germline ends. CDR3 protein: CASSPLRGYGYTF. In DNA form, the CDR3 reads TGTGCCAGCAGCCCCTTGAGGGGGTATGGCTACACCTTC.

This chain connects TRBV3-1 (or the pseudogene TRBV3-2) to TRBJ2-5; possibly TRBD2 for D (5 bases). The CDR3 is 16 residues long. The germline gives CDR1 LGHDT, CDR2 YNNKEL (reference sequence). Trimming shortened V by 1 base and J by 1 base, and 13 bases separated the two germline ends. The CDR3 here is CASSQGLAGVQETQYF. DNA for the CDR3: TGTGCCAGCAGCCAAGGATTAGCCGGGGTCCAAGAGACCCAGTACTTC.